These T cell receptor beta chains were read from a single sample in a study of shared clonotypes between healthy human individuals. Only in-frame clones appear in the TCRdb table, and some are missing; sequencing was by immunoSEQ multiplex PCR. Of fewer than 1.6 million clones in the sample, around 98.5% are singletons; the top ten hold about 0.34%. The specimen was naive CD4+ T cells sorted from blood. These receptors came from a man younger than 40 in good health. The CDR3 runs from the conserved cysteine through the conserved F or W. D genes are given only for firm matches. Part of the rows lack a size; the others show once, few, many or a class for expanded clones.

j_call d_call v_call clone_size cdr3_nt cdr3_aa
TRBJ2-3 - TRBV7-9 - TGTGCCAGCACCCGAACAGGGAGATGGGGGACAGATACGCAGTATTTT CASTRTGRWGTDTQYF
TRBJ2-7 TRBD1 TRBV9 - TGTGCCAGCAGCGTAGATCCGGGACAGGCGGTCTACGAGCAGTACTTC CASSVDPGQAVYEQYF
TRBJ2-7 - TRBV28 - TGTGCCAGCAGATCGGGGAGCTCCTACGAGCAGTACTTC CASRSGSSYEQYF
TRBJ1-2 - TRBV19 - TGTGCCAGTGGGAGCGGGTACTCCTCTAACTATGGCTACACCTTC CASGSGYSSNYGYTF
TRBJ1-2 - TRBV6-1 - TGTGCCAGCAGTGAGGTGGGGGTGAAGCGCTATGGCTACACCTTC CASSEVGVKRYGYTF
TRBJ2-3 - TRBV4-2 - TGTGCCAGCAGCCAGTCTCCGGGCCCCACCACAGATACGCAGTATTTT CASSQSPGPTTDTQYF
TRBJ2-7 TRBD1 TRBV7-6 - TGTGCCAGCAGTACCGGGACAGGGGGTCCCTACGAGCAGTACTTC CASSTGTGGPYEQYF
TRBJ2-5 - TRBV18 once TGTGCCAGCTCCCCAAACACAGGGTCACAGACCCAGTACTTC CASSPNTGSQTQYF
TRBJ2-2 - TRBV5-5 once TGTGCCAGCAGCCCACGGCAGGGGACTTTCACCGGGGAGCTGTTTTTT CASSPRQGTFTGELFF
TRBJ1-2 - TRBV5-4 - TGTGCCAGCAGCCGCGGCCGGGACACCGCTGGCTACACCTTC CASSRGRDTAGYTF
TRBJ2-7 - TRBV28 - TGTGCCAGCAGTTTAATCTTCGGGGAGCAGTACTTC CASSLIFGEQYF
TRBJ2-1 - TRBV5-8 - TGTGCCAGCAGCTTCCGTGGGACTCCCTCGTACAATGAGCAGTTCTTC CASSFRGTPSYNEQFF
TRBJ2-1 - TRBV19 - TGTGCCAGTAGTGCGGACCGGTCCTACAATGAGCAGTTCTTC CASSADRSYNEQFF
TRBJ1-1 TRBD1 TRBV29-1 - TGCAGCGTAGATAGACAGGGGATAGCTGAAGCTTTCTTT CSVDRQGIAEAFF
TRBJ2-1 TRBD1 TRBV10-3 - TGTGCCATCAGTGTGACAGGGGATGAGCAGTTCTTC CAISVTGDEQFF
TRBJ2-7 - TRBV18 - TGTGCCAGCTCACCAAGGCAGACCTACGAGCAGTACTTC CASSPRQTYEQYF
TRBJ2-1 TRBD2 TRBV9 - TGTGCCAGCAGCGTAGCTAGCGGGGAAATGAATGAGCAGTTCTTC CASSVASGEMNEQFF
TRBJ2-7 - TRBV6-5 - TGTGCCAGCAGTTACAACACAGAACCTTACGAGCAGTACTTC CASSYNTEPYEQYF
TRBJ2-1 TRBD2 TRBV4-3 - TGCGCCAGCAGCCAAAATGCCCCCGGGACTAGCGAGTCTGGGGGATTTCGTGAGCAGTTCTTC CASSQNAPGTSESGGFREQFF
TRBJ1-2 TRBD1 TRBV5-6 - TGTGCCAGCAGCCCGTGGACAGGGGGCGTTTTTGGCTACACCTTC CASSPWTGGVFGYTF
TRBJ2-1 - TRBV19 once TGTGCCAGTAGTCCCCGGGCAGGGGCCCCCTCGGATGAGCAGTTCTTC CASSPRAGAPSDEQFF
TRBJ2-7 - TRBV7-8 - TGTGCCAGCAGCTTGGGCAGATCATTCTACGAGCAGTACTTC CASSLGRSFYEQYF
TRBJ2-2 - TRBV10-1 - TGCGCCAGCAGCCCCGAGACGAGAGCGAACACCGGGGAGCTGTTTTTT CASSPETRANTGELFF
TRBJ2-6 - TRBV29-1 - TGCAGCCCTCTCCGGATTAGCCCTGGGAGGGGGAAGAGCTCTGGGGCCAACGTCCTGACTTTC CSPLRISPGRGKSSGANVLTF
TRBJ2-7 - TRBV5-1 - TGCGCCAGCAGCCCCGACTTGACCTCCTCCTACGAGCAGTACTTC CASSPDLTSSYEQYF
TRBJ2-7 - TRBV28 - TGTGCCAGCAAGGAATTCTACGAGCAGTACTTC CASKEFYEQYF
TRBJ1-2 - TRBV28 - TGTGCCAGCAGTTTATCGAGTAACTATGGCTACACCTTC CASSLSSNYGYTF
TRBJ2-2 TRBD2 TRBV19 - TGTGCCAGTAGTCGCTCTTATCCTAGCGGGACCGGGGAGCTGTTTTTT CASSRSYPSGTGELFF
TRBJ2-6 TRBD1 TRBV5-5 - TGTGCCAGCAGCCATCCACGGGACAGGGACTCTGGGGCCAACGTCCTGACTTTC CASSHPRDRDSGANVLTF
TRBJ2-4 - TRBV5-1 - TGCGCCAGCAGCTTGGACAGGGTAGACATTCAGTACTTC CASSLDRVDIQYF
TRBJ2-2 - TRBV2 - TGTGCCAGCACGGTAGAGGGGAGCACCGGGGAGCTGTTTTTT CASTVEGSTGELFF
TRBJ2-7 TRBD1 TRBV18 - TGTGCCAGCTCACCACGGTCGGGACAGGGAGGGTACGAGCAGTACTTC CASSPRSGQGGYEQYF
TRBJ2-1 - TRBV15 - TGTGCCACCAGCAGCCTCGTATCTAGCGTAGACAATGAGCAGTTCTTC CATSSLVSSVDNEQFF
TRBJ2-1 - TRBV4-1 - TGCGCCAGCAGCCAAGCCTCGGCGCTTAGCTCCTACAATGAGCAGTTCTTC CASSQASALSSYNEQFF
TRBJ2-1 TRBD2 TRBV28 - TGTGCCAGCAGTTCCCACCCTGGTCGACTAGCGGGATACAATGAGCAGTTCTTC CASSSHPGRLAGYNEQFF
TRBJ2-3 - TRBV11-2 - TGTGCCAGCAGCTCGGCGCGGCACACAGATACGCAGTATTTT CASSSARHTDTQYF